This entry lists 27 T cell receptor beta chains sequenced from one sample in a study of OX40 agonist ivuxolimab in advanced cancers. The data were produced by immunoSEQ multiplex PCR, yet TCRdb's version contains in-frame clones alone and is incomplete. Of around 50,000 clones listed, roughly 80% are singletons. This specimen was CD4+ or CD8+ T cells sorted from blood, taken in a trial of the OX40 agonist ivuxolimab. Receptors were obtained from an adult with an advanced solid tumor such as melanoma, head and neck, liver or kidney cancer.

The chain couples TRBV27 to TRBJ1-4; 7 nucleotides align to TRBD1. The CDR3 is made up of 16 amino acids. Germline CDR1 and CDR2: MNHEY and SMNVEV (reference sequence). Trimming cost V 0 bases and J 4 bases; bases outside gene matches: 5. CDR3: CASSLSWAGGNEKLFF. The CDR3 nucleotides are TGTGCCAGCAGTTTATCGTGGGCAGGGGGTAATGAAAAACTGTTTTTT.

V is TRBV4-2 and J is TRBJ1-2; D possibly corresponds to TRBD1 (6 bases). Germline V gene data show CDR1 as LGHNA and CDR2 as YNFKEQ. This CDR3 has 14 residues. The germline V and J ends were trimmed by 1 base and 2 bases, with 8 bases remaining between them. The CDR3 DNA reads as TGTGCCAGCAGCCAAGCAGGACAGAACTATGGCTACACCTTC. It specifies CASSQAGQNYGYTF.

The V gene is TRBV6-1, the J gene TRBJ1-2; the D gene is possibly TRBD1 (6 bases). Germline V CDR1 and CDR2: MNHNS, SASEGT. V was clipped by 8 bases and J by 7 bases, with 11 bases between them. CDR3 length: 11 amino acids. CDR3 DNA: TGTGCCAGCCCCGGGGGCCTTGGCTACACCTTC. Protein: CASPGGLGYTF.

The chain employs TRBV30 and TRBJ1-2; 9 bases agree with TRBD1. V was pared by 4 bases and J by 8 bases, with 8 bases of the junction left unmatched. CDR1 GTSNPN and CDR2 SVGIG come from the germline V gene (reference sequence). The CDR3 is 13 residues long. CDR3 in DNA: TGTGCCTGGACCGGGACAGGGAATGGCGGCTACACCTTC. Translated, it gives CAWTGTGNGGYTF.

This clone was observed a handful of times. The chain carries TRBV27 and TRBJ1-1; D is undetermined. The CDR3 is made up of 14 amino acids. Germline loops: CDR1 MNHEY, CDR2 SMNVEV (reference sequence). V gave up 2 bases and J gave up 5 bases, with 12 bases separating them. Written as DNA, the CDR3 is TGTGCCAGCAGTTTACGTCGGGGTGGTACTGAAGCTTTCTTT. It yields the protein CASSLRRGGTEAFF.

The rearrangement uses TRBV18 and TRBJ2-5; D is perhaps TRBD1 (5 bases). V lost 3 bases and J lost 4, with 15 bases in between. Germline V CDR1 and CDR2: KGHSH, LQKENI. The length of the CDR3 is 15 residues. CDR3 loop: CASSPTKTVGETQYF. In DNA, the CDR3 is TGTGCCAGCTCACCCACAAAGACAGTTGGAGAGACCCAGTACTTC.

The chain recombines TRBV27 with TRBJ1-2; possible D gene TRBD1, 6 bases. The germline gives CDR1 MNHEY, CDR2 SMNVEV (reference sequence). Trimming cost V 4 bases and J 1 base, with 7 bases left between them. The length of the CDR3 is 13 residues. DNA of the CDR3: TGTGCCAGCAGTTCACAGGGTAACTATGGCTACACCTTC. Translated: CASSSQGNYGYTF.

The V call is TRBV7-2, the J call TRBJ2-5, with D tentatively TRBD1 (5 bases). Trimming cost V 0 bases and J 3 bases, with 5 bases left between them. Germline V lookup: CDR1 SGHTA, CDR2 FQGNSA. The CDR3 spans 13 residues. As DNA, the CDR3 is TGTGCCAGCAGCTTAGCCAGGGAAGAGACCCAGTACTTC. This translates into CASSLAREETQYF.

This clone showed up just a few times. This chain links TRBV4-2 with TRBJ1-3; D ambiguous. CDR3 length: 16 amino acids. Per the germline V gene, CDR1 is LGHNA and CDR2 is YNFKEQ. V gave up 0 bases and J gave up 0 bases, with 9 bases separating them. The CDR3 nucleotides read TGTGCCAGCAGCCAAGATCAACAGCTCTCTGGAAACACCATATATTTT. Translating it yields CASSQDQQLSGNTIYF.

Concerning this clone: Other DNA sequences in the same sample also yield this CDR3. The genes are TRBV5-4 and TRBJ1-2; possibly TRBD1 for D (6 bases). Germline V lookup: CDR1 SGHNT, CDR2 YYREEE (reference sequence). This CDR3 has 13 residues. V lost 0 bases to trimming and J lost 4 bases, with 7 bases between them. Here the CDR3 reads CASSLARGYGYTF. The CDR3 nucleotides are TGTGCCAGCAGCTTGGCCAGGGGCTATGGCTACACCTTC.

J is TRBJ1-5 and V is TRBV30, with a possible D match to TRBD1 (5 bases). Between the trimmed V and J ends, which lost 3 bases and 1 base, there was a span of 16 bases. The length of the CDR3 is 16 residues. Germline lookup yields CDR1 GTSNPN and CDR2 SVGIG (reference sequence). CDR3 loop: CAWSEWGEGSNQPQHF. Written as DNA, the CDR3 is TGTGCCTGGAGCGAGTGGGGGGAGGGGAGCAATCAGCCCCAGCATTTT.

This clone appeared a single time. The gene calls are TRBV10-3 and TRBJ2-1, with 8 bases lining up with TRBD1. CDR3 size: 15 residues. Germline V gene lookup returns CDR1 ENHRY and CDR2 SYGVKD. V lost 2 bases, J lost 5 bases, and 5 bases stayed unmatched. CDR3 region: CAISEPGGGNNEQFF. The CDR3 nucleotides are TGTGCCATCAGTGAGCCAGGGGGCGGGAACAATGAGCAGTTCTTC.

The chain links TRBV9 to TRBJ2-5; D possibly corresponds to TRBD2 (6 bases). The V gene's germline CDR1 is SGDLS and CDR2 YYNGEE. The V end lost 4 bases, the J end lost 4 bases, and 17 bases lay between the germline ends. CDR3 length: 15 residues. The CDR3 coding sequence is TGTGCCAGCAGCCCAGAACCGGCTAGCGCAGAGACCCAGTACTTC. Its protein is CASSPEPASAETQYF.

A few counts support this clone. The gene calls are TRBV18 and TRBJ2-1; 8 nucleotides line up with TRBD2. The trim removed 2 bases at V and 0 bases at J, leaving 0 bases unmatched. Germline V gene sequence: CDR1 KGHSH, CDR2 LQKENI. The CDR3 sequence is 15 residues long. The CDR3 spells CASSPSGSSYNEQFF. The CDR3 DNA sequence: TGTGCCAGCTCACCAAGCGGGAGCTCCTACAATGAGCAGTTCTTC. The variable domain in full, completed from reference TRBV18 and TRBJ2-1, reads NAGVMQNPRHLVRRRGQEARLRCSPMKGHSHVYWYRQLPEEGLKFMVYLQKENIIDESGMPKERFSAEFPKEGPSILRIQQVVRGDSAAYFCASSPSGSSYNEQFFGPGTRLTVL.

This clone was observed a handful of times. V and J are TRBV4-1 and TRBJ1-5; D unclear. The CDR3 length is 14 residues. Germline assignment: CDR1 MGHRA and CDR2 YSYEKL. The V end was cut by 0 bases, the J end by 8 bases, with 11 bases between. In nucleotides, the CDR3 is TGCGCCAGCAGCCAAGAAGAGGGCAGTAAGCCCCAGCATTTT. Its translation: CASSQEEGSKPQHF.

This clone was counted only a few times. This sequence joins TRBV18 and TRBJ1-1; D uncertain. Germline-derived CDR1 and CDR2 are KGHSH and LQKENI. The CDR3 has 13 amino acids. The ends were cut back, 5 bases at V and 4 bases at J, with 11 bases in the middle. The CDR3 region has the DNA TGTGCCAGCTCAGATTACTCAGGCACTGAAGCTTTCTTT. It yields the protein CASSDYSGTEAFF.

This clone was counted once. The chain joins TRBV10-2 to TRBJ2-2; TRBD1 is a possible D gene (5 bases). This CDR3 comprises 14 residues. Germline CDR1 WSHSY, CDR2 SAAADI. V gave up 4 bases and J gave up 1 base, with 7 bases separating them. In nucleotides, the CDR3 is TGCGCCAGCAGTGTCGGACAGAACACCGGGGAGCTGTTTTTT. As protein: CASSVGQNTGELFF.

The rearrangement joins TRBV5-1 to TRBJ1-2; D not resolved. The V end lost 0 bases, the J end lost 7 bases, and 13 bases lay between the germline ends. CDR1 and CDR2 from the germline V gene are SGHRS and YFSETQ. The length of the CDR3 is 14 residues. CDR3 sequence reads: CASSLDPGLSGYTF. The CDR3 DNA reads as TGCGCCAGCAGCTTGGATCCAGGCCTCTCTGGCTACACCTTC.

This clone was counted only a few times. The rearrangement links TRBV2 to TRBJ1-4, with TRBD1 identical over 7 bases. This CDR3 is built from 17 residues. V trimming: 0 bases; J trimming: 7 bases; junction bases outside the gene matches: 11. From germline, CDR1 is SNHLY and CDR2 FYNNEI. This CDR3 reads CASSEAILTGDLEKLFF. As DNA, the CDR3 is TGTGCCAGCAGTGAAGCCATTTTAACAGGGGATCTTGAAAAACTGTTTTTT.

There are a few counts of this clone. The chain combines TRBV6-6 with TRBJ2-5; D is unclear. This CDR3 region has 14 residues. The V gene lost 6 bases and the J gene lost 5 bases, with 16 bases spanning the gap. Germline CDR1 is MNHNY and CDR2 is SVGAGI (reference sequence). DNA of the CDR3: TGTGCCAGCAGCCCTGGGTGGGCAGACGAGACCCAGTACTTC. Amino acid sequence: CASSPGWADETQYF.

The sample holds a few counts of this clone. In nucleotides, the CDR3 is TGTGCCAGCAGCCCCCCCGGGGACAGGTCCTACAATGAGCAGTTCTTC. Translation: CASSPPGDRSYNEQFF. The chain combines TRBV5-4 with TRBJ2-1; the match to TRBD1 covers 8 bases. The V and J ends lost 4 bases and 1 base, in that order; junction bases with no gene match: 7. Germline assignment: CDR1 SGHNT and CDR2 YYREEE (reference sequence). The CDR3 is 16 residues long. The complete variable domain, with remaining parts taken from reference TRBV5-4 and TRBJ2-1, reads ETGVTQSPTHLIKTRGQQVTLRCSSQSGHNTVSWYQQALGQGPQFIFQYYREEENGRGNFPPRFSGLQFPNYSSELNVNALELDDSALYLCASSPPGDRSYNEQFFGPGTRLTVL.

The CDR3 sequence: CATSGTATNQPQHF. The CDR3 bases are TGTGCCACCTCCGGGACAGCCACTAATCAGCCCCAGCATTTT. V is TRBV2 and J is TRBJ1-5, with 7 bases fitting TRBD1. After removal of 10 bases from V and 4 bases from J, the junction contained 10 bases not matched to a gene. Germline CDR1 SNHLY, CDR2 FYNNEI. The CDR3 is made up of 14 amino acids.

The chain links TRBV28 to TRBJ1-3; D perhaps matches TRBD1 (5 bases). This CDR3 region has 18 residues. The germline CDR1 and CDR2 sequences are MDHEN and SYDVKM. Trimming cost V 5 bases and J 2 bases, with 22 bases left between them. CDR3: CASSPTRLRAPPGNTIYF. CDR3 DNA: TGTGCCAGCAGTCCCACCCGGCTCAGGGCCCCCCCTGGAAACACCATATATTTT.

V gene TRBV6-1 combines with J gene TRBJ1-2, with TRBD1 identical over 8 bases. This CDR3 contains 12 residues. CDR1 MNHNS and CDR2 SASEGT come from the germline V gene. V shed 6 bases, J shed 8 bases, and the junction held 5 bases outside the gene matches. CDR3 DNA: TGTGCCAGCAGGGCAGGACAGGGAGGCTACACCTTC. It encodes CASRAGQGGYTF.

This clone was detected once. The V and J genes are TRBV19 and TRBJ2-6; 10 nucleotides align to TRBD1. V lost 7 bases, J lost 4 bases, and 10 bases stayed unmatched. This CDR3 spans 17 amino acids. Looked up from germline, CDR1 is LNHDA and CDR2 is SQIVND (reference sequence). The DNA of the CDR3 is TGTGCCAGTAAGGCCGGGACAGGGGATCCAGGGGCCAACGTCCTGACTTTC. Its translation is CASKAGTGDPGANVLTF.

The chain employs TRBV7-9 and TRBJ2-2, with D perhaps TRBD1 (6 bases). The V end was cut by 5 bases, the J end by 2 bases, with 9 bases between. The CDR3 consists of 14 residues. Germline V lookup: CDR1 SEHNR, CDR2 FQNEAQ (reference sequence). CDR3 sequence reads: CASSLQGNTGELFF. The CDR3 coding sequence is TGTGCCAGCAGCCTACAGGGAAACACCGGGGAGCTGTTTTTT.

This clone was detected a few times. The rearrangement joins TRBV28 to TRBJ2-7; the D is unclear. V lost 2 bases and J 2 bases, leaving 4 bases between the germline ends. Germline-derived CDR1 and CDR2 are MDHEN and SYDVKM. CDR3 length equals 12 residues. CDR3 sequence: CASSLQAYEQYF. DNA of the CDR3: TGTGCCAGCAGTTTACAAGCCTACGAGCAGTACTTC. Full variable domain (missing parts from reference TRBV28 and TRBJ2-7): DVKVTQSSRYLVKRTGEKVFLECVQDMDHENMFWYRQDPGLGLRLIYFSYDVKMKEKGDIPEGYSVSREKKERFSLILESASTNQTSMYLCASSLQAYEQYFGPGTRLTVT.